The clone carrying this TCR beta chain was observed once. Its specificity is not known. The PCR employed 60 Vbeta primers together with 13 Jbeta primers. The assay was immunoSEQ multiplex PCR, and TCRdb's table has in-frame clones only and misses some. The sample includes about 220,000 clones, 75% to 90% of them seen just once. This sample stems from a study of cytomegalovirus exposure and HLA in healthy donors. Points from the study as a whole: It was reported in a later analysis that an Asian-associated ancestry cluster showed fewer N-insertions than the approximately 700-donor mean. The majority of TCR sequences were rare, yet some public TCRs appeared in many donors.

This receptor was taken from a boy younger than 10 in good health and CMV-seronegative. The sample comprised PBMCs.

This CDR3 is CASSFRFFWASYNEQFF. The CDR3 DNA reads TGTGCCAGCAGCTTTCGCTTTTTCTGGGCCTCCTACAATGAGCAGTTCTTC. The chain employs TRBV5-6 and TRBJ2-1; D not certain. Germline V CDR1 and CDR2: SGHDT, YYEEEE. This CDR3 contains 17 residues. Trimming removed 2 bases from V and 0 bases from J, with 15 bases in between. The variable domain in full, with the rest retrieved from reference TRBV5-6 and TRBJ2-1, is DAGVTQSPTHLIKTRGQQVTLRCSPKSGHDTVSWYQQALGQGPQFIFQYYEEEERQRGNFPDRFSGHQFPNYSSELNVNALLLGDSALYLCASSFRFFWASYNEQFFGPGTRLTVL.